The 9 T cell receptor beta chains listed next were all sequenced from one sample in a study of cytomegalovirus exposure and HLA in healthy donors. Libraries were prepared by immunoSEQ multiplex PCR; TCRdb keeps only in-frame clonotypes and omits some of them. The sample shows around 130,000 clones, around nine tenths of them seen only once. The specimen sequenced was PBMCs. The receptors were sampled from a man in his thirties or forties in good health and CMV-seronegative.

V and J are TRBV2 and TRBJ2-7; the match to TRBD1 covers 10 bases. Germline assignment: CDR1 SNHLY and CDR2 FYNNEI. V gave up 7 bases and J gave up 3 bases; unmatched junction bases: 6. The CDR3 loop spans 14 amino acids. The CDR3 reads CASTPGTGDYEQYF. The CDR3 DNA is TGTGCCAGCACCCCCGGGACAGGGGACTACGAGCAGTACTTC.

The CDR3 nucleotides are TGTGCCAGCATTCGACAGGCCTTCTCCTACGAGCAGTACTTC. It translates to CASIRQAFSYEQYF. The gene calls are TRBV2 and TRBJ2-7; a weak D match, TRBD1 (6 bases). Germline V gene data show CDR1 as SNHLY and CDR2 as FYNNEI. The CDR3 length is 14 residues. Trimming shortened V by 7 bases and J by 0 bases, and 13 bases separated the two germline ends.

The genes are TRBV7-2 and TRBJ2-3, with TRBD2 identical over 11 bases. The CDR3 runs 16 residues. Unmatched junction bases numbered 8, after V lost 2 bases and J lost 7 bases. Per the germline V gene, CDR1 is SGHTA and CDR2 is FQGNSA. The CDR3 reads CASSLLAGGSSYTQYF. CDR3 in DNA: TGTGCCAGCAGCTTATTAGCGGGAGGGTCCTCGTATACGCAGTATTTT.

The J gene is TRBJ2-1, the V gene TRBV6-5; 9 bases fit TRBD2. The ends lost 6 bases at V and 7 bases at J; junction bases unmatched: 10. This CDR3 has 15 amino acids. Germline lookup yields CDR1 MNHEY and CDR2 SVGAGI. The CDR3, as DNA: TGTGCCAGCAGCTCCGCGACTAGCGGCAATAATGAGCAGTTCTTC. It specifies CASSSATSGNNEQFF.

CDR3 sequence (DNA): TGTGCCAGCAGTGCCCCAGGGGAAGAGGTTGCTAACTATGGCTACACCTTC. It encodes CASSAPGEEVANYGYTF. The chain combines TRBV2 with TRBJ1-2; D possibly corresponds to TRBD1 (6 bases). CDR3 length: 17 amino acids. The germline gives CDR1 SNHLY, CDR2 FYNNEI. V was pared by 4 bases and J by 0 bases, with 18 bases between.

This clone was seen a single time. The chain uses TRBV7-9 and TRBJ2-7, with a tentative D call TRBD2 (7 bases). The CDR3 has 13 residues. V was cut by 8 bases and J by 7 bases, with 18 bases left in between. Germline lookup yields CDR1 SEHNR and CDR2 FQNEAQ (reference sequence). The CDR3 reads CASSKGGVGEQYF. In DNA form, the CDR3 reads TGTGCCAGCTCCAAGGGGGGGGTTGGGGAGCAGTACTTC. The full variable domain, in which reference TRBV7-9 and TRBJ2-7 provide the parts outside the CDR3, is DTGVSQNPRHKITKRGQNVTFRCDPISEHNRLYWYRQTLGQGPEFLTYFQNEAQLEKSRLLSDRFSAERPKGSFSTLEIQRTEQGDSAMYLCASSKGGVGEQYFGPGTRLTVT.

The chain employs TRBV4-1 and TRBJ2-1; 9 positions agree with TRBD2. CDR3 length equals 17 residues. V lost 0 bases, J lost 8 bases, and 11 bases stayed unmatched. CDR1 is MGHRA and CDR2 is YSYEKL in the germline V gene. The CDR3 bases are TGCGCCAGCAGCCAAGATTACGAGCGGGAGGTTTGGGATGAGCAGTTCTTC. Translating gives CASSQDYEREVWDEQFF.

The V call is TRBV5-4, the J call TRBJ2-1; TRBD2 aligns across 9 bases. The CDR3 extends over 14 amino acids. Trimming at V came to 4 bases and at J to 4 bases, leaving 3 bases not matched to a gene. The germline CDR1 and CDR2 sequences are SGHNT and YYREEE (reference sequence). CDR3 bases: TGTGCCAGCAGCCTGACTAGCGGTTACAATGAGCAGTTCTTC. This codes for CASSLTSGYNEQFF.

The genes are TRBV15 and TRBJ2-5; a possible D gene is TRBD2 (6 bases). V was cut by 1 base and J by 5 bases, with 8 bases left in between. CDR1 and CDR2 (germline): LNHNV, YYDKDF (reference sequence). The CDR3 is made up of 13 amino acids. This CDR3 is CATSRGGEETQYF. The CDR3 nucleotides read TGTGCCACCAGCAGAGGCGGGGAGGAGACCCAGTACTTC. Full variable domain (missing parts from reference TRBV15 and TRBJ2-5): DAMVIQNPRYQVTQFGKPVTLSCSQTLNHNVMYWYQQKSSQAPKLLFHYYDKDFNNEADTPDNFQSRRPNTSFCFLDIRSPGLGDTAMYLCATSRGGEETQYFGPGTRLLVL.